Listed here are 8 T cell receptor beta chains from one sample, sequenced in a study of T-cell reconstitution after alpha-beta-depleted transplantation in children. Preparation of the TCRbeta library involved a method that used unique molecular identifiers. Via MiXCR, TCRdb re-called the PCR reads, giving one row per CDR3 protein. The sample includes about 58,000 distinct CDR3 sequences, about 40% of them seen just once. Sequences were derived from PBMCs, mostly from graft donor cells, sampled 360 days after TCRalphabeta/CD19-depleted stem cell transplant. The receptor set was obtained from a male patient younger than 18 who had a stem cell transplant for acute lymphoblastic leukemia, so the T cells may come from the graft donor.

CDR3 nucleotide sequence: TGCGCCAGCAGCTTCCCAGGCGCGTCCTACGAGCAGTACTTC. This translates into CASSFPGASYEQYF. This sequence joins TRBV5-1 and TRBJ2-7; unclear D gene. Between the trimmed V and J ends, which lost 2 bases and 1 base, there was a span of 10 bases. The CDR3 length is 14 residues. Germline-derived CDR1 and CDR2 are SGHRS and YFSETQ.

The chain is built from TRBV7-8 and TRBJ1-4, with unresolved D. The germline gives CDR1 SGHVS, CDR2 FQNEAQ. V lost 1 base and J lost 4, with 13 bases in between. The CDR3 is 16 residues long. As DNA, the CDR3 is TGTGCCAGCAGCTTAGTGCGCGGCTTCATTAATGAAAAACTGTTTTTT. Protein product: CASSLVRGFINEKLFF.

The DNA of the CDR3 is TGTGCCAGCAGTTCTGAGGGAGAGACCGGGGAGCTGTTTTTT. This gives the protein CASSSEGETGELFF. The rearrangement uses TRBV12-3 or TRBV12-4 and TRBJ2-2, with a weak D call TRBD2 (5 bases). Trimming pared 4 bases from V and 5 bases from J, leaving 11 bases between. The CDR3 runs to 14 residues.

The chain carries TRBV13 and TRBJ2-1; the match to TRBD2 covers 11 bases. V was pared by 5 bases and J by 3 bases, with 3 bases of the junction left unmatched. The CDR3 totals 15 residues. Germline V gene lookup returns CDR1 PRHDT and CDR2 FYEKMQ (reference sequence). CDR3 coding DNA: TGTGCCAGCAGCCGGGGACTAGCGGACTACAATGAGCAGTTCTTC. As protein: CASSRGLADYNEQFF.

V is TRBV29-1 and J is TRBJ2-5; D unclear. The CDR3 runs to 12 residues. V was trimmed by 1 base and J by 1 base, leaving 4 bases between them. Germline lookup yields CDR1 SQVTM and CDR2 ANQGSEA. CDR3 sequence: CSVEVSQETQYF. CDR3 nucleotide sequence: TGCAGCGTTGAAGTGTCCCAAGAGACCCAGTACTTC.

The J gene is TRBJ2-7, the V gene TRBV29-1; D might be TRBD1 (8 bases). Germline-derived CDR1 and CDR2 are SQVTM and ANQGSEA. V lost 3 bases to trimming and J lost 4 bases, with 13 bases between them. This CDR3 is built from 13 residues. CDR3 bases: TGCAGCGTTGAGACAGGGGACTATTACGAGCAGTACTTC. This translates into CSVETGDYYEQYF.

This clonotype was observed a single time. The chain is built from TRBV12-3 or TRBV12-4 and TRBJ1-3, with TRBD1 as a possible D gene (5 bases). V was trimmed by 3 bases and J by 4 bases, leaving 10 bases between them. The CDR3 is 14 residues long. In DNA, the CDR3 is TGTGCCAGCAGTTTTGGGGGTTCGGGAAACACCATATATTTT. Translating it yields CASSFGGSGNTIYF.

This chain uses TRBV27 with TRBJ2-2, with D perhaps matching TRBD2 (6 bases). Germline V gene lookup returns CDR1 MNHEY and CDR2 SMNVEV (reference sequence). Trimming took 7 bases from V and 4 from J, leaving 19 bases between them. This CDR3 has 16 amino acids. This CDR3 reads CASTLGSSGGTGELFF. For the CDR3, the DNA is TGTGCCAGCACCTTAGGGAGTAGCGGAGGCACCGGGGAGCTGTTTTTT.